This T cell receptor (beta chain) was observed in a study of shared clonotypes between healthy human individuals. Points from the study as a whole: Inspection by rarefaction showed sorted-subset sequencing to be incomplete despite large depth. The study drew on few donors, limiting represented genetic and exposure-history diversity.

This CDR3 has 16 amino acids. V lost 0 bases and J 0 bases, leaving 12 bases between the germline ends. The germline gives CDR1 SEHNR, CDR2 FQNEAQ (reference sequence). In regard to this clone: What it binds is not known.

Profiled with immunoSEQ multiplex PCR; TCRdb holds only in-frame clones, not every one. The profile shows 1,500,000 or so clones, approximately 96% of them singletons. The sequence was obtained from a man aged 25-45 years in good health. The chain employs TRBV7-9 and TRBJ2-7; D remains ambiguous. The specimen was naive CD4+ T cells sorted from blood. Regarding subset: CD45RA+ positively selected. The CDR3 DNA reads as TGTGCCAGCAGCTTAGCCCTCCAGCGTAGCTCCTACGAGCAGTACTTC. This sequence encodes CASSLALQRSSYEQYF. Full variable domain (remainder filled in from reference TRBV7-9 and TRBJ2-7): DTGVSQNPRHKITKRGQNVTFRCDPISEHNRLYWYRQTLGQGPEFLTYFQNEAQLEKSRLLSDRFSAERPKGSFSTLEIQRTEQGDSAMYLCASSLALQRSSYEQYFGPGTRLTVT.